The 3 T cell receptor beta chains listed next were all sequenced from one sample in a study of radiotherapy plus CTLA-4 blockade in lung cancer. Method: immunoSEQ multiplex PCR; TCRdb's copy keeps in-frame clones and lacks some. The sample consists of more than 25,000 clones, approximately 80% of them appearing once. Sequenced here: peripheral blood, sampled from a patient treated with radiotherapy plus ipilimumab. The receptors come from a human donor with non-small cell lung cancer that progressed on radiotherapy plus ipilimumab.

This clone was counted a single time. The chain carries TRBV27 and TRBJ1-2; 9 bases are a match to TRBD1. J gave up 4 bases and V 6 bases, and 6 bases lay outside the gene matches. Germline lookup yields CDR1 MNHEY and CDR2 SMNVEV (reference sequence). This CDR3 region has 14 residues. CDR3 in amino acids: CASRRDRVTYGYTF. The DNA for the CDR3 is TGTGCCAGCAGACGGGACAGGGTGACCTATGGCTACACCTTC.

This clone was seen once. The rearrangement uses TRBV27 and TRBJ1-4; D is possibly TRBD1 (6 bases). This CDR3 is built from 14 residues. In germline, CDR1 is MNHEY, CDR2 SMNVEV (reference sequence). Trimming shortened V by 5 bases and J by 5 bases, and 12 bases separated the two germline ends. DNA for the CDR3: TGTGCCAGCAGTCCTAGGGGGAGGAATGAAAAACTGTTTTTT. Translated: CASSPRGRNEKLFF. Full variable domain (remainder filled in from reference TRBV27 and TRBJ1-4): EAQVTQNPRYLITVTGKKLTVTCSQNMNHEYMSWYRQDPGLGLRQIYYSMNVEVTDKGDVPEGYKVSRKEKRNFPLILESPSPNQTSLYFCASSPRGRNEKLFFGSGTQLSVL.

This chain connects TRBV5-1 to TRBJ2-3, with no clear D. CDR1 is SGHRS, CDR2 YFSETQ, per germline. Trimming cost V 2 bases and J 0 bases, with 10 bases left between them. CDR3 length: 15 amino acids. This CDR3 is CASSLGITSTDTQYF. The CDR3 region has the DNA TGCGCCAGCAGCTTAGGAATTACTAGCACAGATACGCAGTATTTT.